The 9 T cell receptor beta chains below all came from one sample that was sequenced in a study of cytomegalovirus exposure and HLA in healthy donors. Researchers ran the PCR with 60 Vbeta and 13 Jbeta primers. The protocol was immunoSEQ multiplex PCR, while the TCRdb copy is restricted to in-frame clones and leaves out a portion. Among about 150,000 clones listed, about 75% were seen once. The specimen sequenced was PBMCs. These receptor sequences come from a man aged 30-40 years in good health and CMV-seronegative.

V usage is TRBV27 and J usage is TRBJ2-4, with 7 bases identical to TRBD1. Germline CDR1 is MNHEY and CDR2 is SMNVEV (reference sequence). Losses at the gene ends were 5 bases for V and 2 bases for J; bases not matched to a gene: 6. The CDR3 length is 15 residues. This CDR3 is CASSDREYPKNIQYF. The CDR3, as DNA: TGTGCCAGCAGTGACAGGGAGTACCCCAAAAACATTCAGTACTTC.

The rearrangement joins TRBV6-9 to TRBJ1-5; D gene uncertain. Per the germline V gene, CDR1 is MNHGY and CDR2 is SVAAGI. The CDR3 totals 13 residues. With 2 bases removed from V and 5 bases from J, the gap between germline ends came to 7 bases. The CDR3 protein is CASSYGRDQPQHF. The CDR3 DNA reads as TGTGCCAGCAGTTATGGGAGGGATCAGCCCCAGCATTTT.

This chain uses TRBV4-1 with TRBJ2-1; 9 bases match TRBD2. Germline values: CDR1 MGHRA, CDR2 YSYEKL. The length of the CDR3 is 16 residues. V shed 4 bases and J 10 bases; nucleotides not matched to a gene: 14. As DNA, the CDR3 is TGCGCCAGCAGCCGCCTGGGACTAGCCGGCCCTGGGGAGCAGTTCTTC. The encoded protein is CASSRLGLAGPGEQFF.

In this sample, this clone turned up once. This sequence joins TRBV5-6 and TRBJ1-2; D is possibly TRBD1 (6 bases). Between the trimmed V and J ends, which lost 0 bases and 2 bases, there was a span of 11 bases. Germline assignment: CDR1 SGHDT and CDR2 YYEEEE. The CDR3 consists of 15 residues. The CDR3 DNA sequence: TGTGCCAGCAGCTTGGTCACAGGGACCAACTATGGCTACACCTTC. Translated: CASSLVTGTNYGYTF.

The chain uses TRBV30 and TRBJ2-2; 9 bases line up with TRBD1. CDR1 and CDR2 from the germline V gene are GTSNPN and SVGIG (reference sequence). The CDR3 is 15 amino acids. V was clipped by 8 bases and J by 3 bases; unmatched bases: 10. The DNA for the CDR3 is TGTGCCAGATCCAGGGACAGGGTGTACACCGGGGAGCTGTTTTTT. The encoded protein is CARSRDRVYTGELFF.

The chain is built from TRBV9 and TRBJ2-3; 8 bases fit TRBD2. Germline-derived CDR1 and CDR2 are SGDLS and YYNGEE. Germline trimming cut 0 bases from V and 1 base from J; bases unmatched to any gene: 4. The CDR3 length is 16 residues. The CDR3 DNA reads as TGTGCCAGCAGCGTAGCGGCGGGAGGTGGCACAGATACGCAGTATTTT. It yields the protein CASSVAAGGGTDTQYF.

The genes are TRBV10-3 and TRBJ2-1; 8 nucleotides align to TRBD2. Per the germline V gene, CDR1 is ENHRY and CDR2 is SYGVKD. This CDR3 region has 15 residues. V lost 7 bases and J lost 5; bases outside the gene matches: 10. As DNA, the CDR3 is TGTGCCATCAAACCCGGACTAGCAGCCGACAATGAGCAGTTCTTC. The encoded protein is CAIKPGLAADNEQFF.

The chain employs TRBV5-1 and TRBJ2-3, with TRBD2 matching over 13 bases. Germline V CDR1 and CDR2: SGHRS, YFSETQ. The length of the CDR3 is 20 residues. Germline trimming cut 4 bases from V and 7 bases from J; bases unmatched to any gene: 21. The CDR3 nucleotides are TGCGCCAGCAGCCCCGGACTAGCGGGGGAGCCAACTGGCCCCAGGAATACGCAGTATTTT. It yields the protein CASSPGLAGEPTGPRNTQYF. Drawing the rest from reference TRBV5-1 and TRBJ2-3, the complete variable domain is KAGVTQTPRYLIKTRGQQVTLSCSPISGHRSVSWYQQTPGQGLQFLFEYFSETQRNKGNFPGRFSGRQFSNSRSEMNVSTLELGDSALYLCASSPGLAGEPTGPRNTQYFGPGTRLTVL.

V gene TRBV6-1 combines with J gene TRBJ1-4; unclear D gene. Germline-derived CDR1 and CDR2 are MNHNS and SASEGT. The CDR3 contains 14 residues. V was shortened by 4 bases and J by 4 bases, with 10 bases between the two germline ends. CDR3 sequence (DNA): TGTGCCAGCAGTGGCGGGGTCGATAATGAAAAACTGTTTTTT. Translation gives CASSGGVDNEKLFF.